This TCR beta chain was profiled in a study of control samples from healthy donors and cancer patients. Profiled with immunoSEQ multiplex PCR; TCRdb holds only in-frame clones, not every one. The data show more than 85,000 clones, 85% to 90% seen once. The CDR3 length is 15 residues. Per germline, CDR1 LGHDT and CDR2 YNNKEL (reference sequence). V shed 3 bases and J shed 1 base, with 12 bases lying between them. Specimen: PBMCs. The TCR originated in a woman between 55 and 75 years old with lung cancer. The chain is built from TRBV3-1 (or the pseudogene TRBV3-2) and TRBJ2-5; D remains unclear. The CDR3 DNA reads as TGTGCCAGCAGCCAGGTACGGACCCTCCAAGAGACCCAGTACTTC. This encodes CASSQVRTLQETQYF.